The 20 T cell receptor beta chains given below trace back to one sample, sequenced in a study of blood T cell repertoires in COVID-19. This table comes from immunoSEQ multiplex PCR, and its TCRdb copy is limited to in-frame clones, with some not included. The sample records fewer than 350,000 clones, approximately 88% being singletons. Sequenced material: PBMCs or T cells enriched from blood (not recorded which). Source of these receptors: a woman in her 40s who had recovered from COVID-19.

The table lists this clone with a count of one. V usage is TRBV30 and J usage is TRBJ2-1; 7 nucleotides line up with TRBD2. Looked up from germline, CDR1 is GTSNPN and CDR2 is SVGIG (reference sequence). With V trimmed by 2 bases and J by 0 bases, 7 bases remained unmatched. This CDR3 spans 16 amino acids. CDR3 sequence: CAWSLREVFSYNEQFF. As DNA, the CDR3 is TGTGCCTGGAGTCTCCGGGAGGTCTTCTCCTACAATGAGCAGTTCTTC.

The rearrangement uses TRBV29-1 and TRBJ1-4; no definite D call. Germline values: CDR1 SQVTM, CDR2 ANQGSEA. Trimming stripped 7 bases from V and 2 bases from J, with 8 bases between. The length of the CDR3 is 12 residues. Here the CDR3 DNA reads TGCAGCGGAGGGTGGACTAATGAAAAACTGTTTTTT. Its translation is CSGGWTNEKLFF.

The chain has TRBV30 and TRBJ1-5, with unresolved D. Germline V lookup: CDR1 GTSNPN, CDR2 SVGIG (reference sequence). This CDR3 is 14 amino acids long. V lost 2 bases, J lost 7 bases, and 15 bases lay in between. The CDR3 reads CAWSRSGSRQPQHF. The CDR3 DNA reads TGTGCCTGGAGTAGGAGCGGCTCACGACAGCCCCAGCATTTT.

The chain combines TRBV5-4 with TRBJ2-5; 9 bases fit TRBD2. The CDR3 runs 15 residues. CDR1 is SGHNT, CDR2 YYREEE, per germline (reference sequence). J was trimmed by 5 bases and V by 4 bases; bases with no gene match: 9. CDR3 bases: TGTGCCAGCAGCCAGGCTGCGGGAGGGGGGGAGACCCAGTACTTC. Protein product: CASSQAAGGGETQYF.

The CDR3 protein is CASSLQGSYQETQYF. The CDR3, as DNA: TGCGCCAGCAGCTTACAGGGTTCCTACCAAGAGACCCAGTACTTC. The rearrangement joins TRBV5-1 to TRBJ2-5; maybe TRBD1 (6 bases). From germline, CDR1 is SGHRS and CDR2 YFSETQ. This CDR3 has 15 amino acids. Trimming removed 2 bases at V and 0 bases at J, with 11 bases between.

Ten or more counts support this clone. V gene TRBV10-3 combines with J gene TRBJ1-5, with D perhaps TRBD1 (6 bases). The CDR3 has 16 residues. V was cut by 0 bases and J by 1 base, with 10 bases left in between. From germline, CDR1 is ENHRY and CDR2 SYGVKD. As DNA, the CDR3 is TGTGCCATCAGTGAGTCGGCGCAGGGGAGCAATCAGCCCCAGCATTTT. Its protein product is CAISESAQGSNQPQHF.

V gene TRBV10-3 combines with J gene TRBJ1-2, with D possibly being TRBD1 (5 bases). V dropped 2 bases and J dropped 8 bases, with 9 bases sitting between them. The CDR3 runs 12 residues. The germline V gene has CDR1 ENHRY and CDR2 SYGVKD. The CDR3 here is CAISEGARGYTF. CDR3 DNA: TGTGCCATCAGTGAGGGGGCGAGGGGCTACACCTTC.

A single count supports this clone. The chain employs TRBV19 and TRBJ1-4; no firm D call. The germline V and J ends were trimmed by 5 bases and 4 bases, with 20 bases remaining between them. Germline V gene lookup returns CDR1 LNHDA and CDR2 SQIVND (reference sequence). The CDR3 has 17 residues. The CDR3 reads CASSLRPAASGNEKLFF. CDR3 in DNA: TGTGCCAGTAGTCTTCGTCCCGCTGCGAGTGGTAATGAAAAACTGTTTTTT.

The rearrangement uses TRBV10-3 and TRBJ2-7; a possible D gene is TRBD2 (6 bases). Trimming took 3 bases from V and 4 from J, leaving 13 bases between them. The CDR3 covers 14 residues. The germline CDR1 and CDR2 sequences are ENHRY and SYGVKD. CDR3 sequence (DNA): TGTGCCATCAGTGATCGGGAGCAAAGATACGAGCAGTACTTC. This translates into CAISDREQRYEQYF.

The chain has TRBV5-1 and TRBJ1-2; D perhaps matches TRBD1 (5 bases). This CDR3 is 16 amino acids long. Per germline, CDR1 SGHRS and CDR2 YFSETQ. The V and J ends lost 0 bases and 8 bases respectively, with 20 bases between them. CDR3 coding DNA: TGCGCCAGCAGCTTGGACAACCTACAACAGGCCCTAGGCTACACCTTC. Amino acids: CASSLDNLQQALGYTF.

The J gene is TRBJ1-1, the V gene TRBV11-2; D is possibly TRBD1 (6 bases). The CDR3 totals 14 residues. Germline-derived CDR1 and CDR2 are SGHAT and FQNNGV. Deletions cut 1 base from V and 8 bases from J, with 14 bases between. This CDR3 reads CASSLGFDGQEAFF. CDR3 nucleotide sequence: TGTGCCAGCAGCTTAGGTTTTGACGGACAGGAAGCTTTCTTT.

The chain uses TRBV2 and TRBJ2-1, with 7 bases matching TRBD2. The ends lost 8 bases at V and 6 bases at J; junction bases unmatched: 13. Germline V gene sequence: CDR1 SNHLY, CDR2 FYNNEI. The CDR3 is 15 amino acids. CDR3 bases: TGTGCCAGCCGCCAAGTGGTAGCGGGTTCCAATGAGCAGTTCTTC. The encoded protein is CASRQVVAGSNEQFF. The variable domain in full, completed from reference TRBV2 and TRBJ2-1, reads EPEVTQTPSHQVTQMGQEVILRCVPISNHLYFYWYRQILGQKVEFLVSFYNNEISEKSEIFDDQFSVERPDGSNFTLKIRSTKLEDSAMYFCASRQVVAGSNEQFFGPGTRLTVL.

The chain links TRBV27 to TRBJ1-4; a weak D match, TRBD1 (6 bases). The CDR3 is made up of 16 amino acids. V lost 2 bases, J lost 5 bases, and 15 bases lay in between. Germline CDR1 reads MNHEY; CDR2 reads SMNVEV (reference sequence). The CDR3: CASSLRVSTGNEKLFF. The DNA of the CDR3 is TGTGCCAGCAGTTTAAGAGTCTCAACAGGGAATGAAAAACTGTTTTTT. The variable domain in full, with the rest retrieved from reference TRBV27 and TRBJ1-4, is EAQVTQNPRYLITVTGKKLTVTCSQNMNHEYMSWYRQDPGLGLRQIYYSMNVEVTDKGDVPEGYKVSRKEKRNFPLILESPSPNQTSLYFCASSLRVSTGNEKLFFGSGTQLSVL.

This rearrangement joins TRBV12-5 to TRBJ2-1; 8 bases are shared with TRBD2. The CDR3 has 15 amino acids. V lost 5 bases and J lost 3; bases outside the gene matches: 6. Looked up from germline, CDR1 is LGHNT and CDR2 is FRNRAP. The CDR3 region has the DNA TGTGCTAGTGGTCGGGGGACTAGTGACTACAATGAGCAGTTCTTC. It encodes CASGRGTSDYNEQFF.

This chain connects TRBV19 to TRBJ2-7; D uncertain. Germline V gene sequence: CDR1 LNHDA, CDR2 SQIVND (reference sequence). CDR3 length: 13 amino acids. V dropped 0 bases and J dropped 12 bases, with 15 bases sitting between them. The CDR3 region has the DNA TGTGCCAGTAGTATAGATCACAAGGAGAAGGCGTACTTC. Amino acid sequence: CASSIDHKEKAYF.

DNA for the CDR3: TGTGCCAGCACCATGAACCTAATGCCCGGGACAAGGGACGCTGAAGCTTTCTTT. Translation gives CASTMNLMPGTRDAEAFF. The chain has TRBV21-1 and TRBJ1-1; the DNA was not used to check the table's D call, TRBD1. TRBV21-1 represents a pseudogene. CDR3 length equals 18 residues.

The chain joins TRBV27 to TRBJ2-2, with 7 bases fitting TRBD2. CDR1 and CDR2 (germline): MNHEY, SMNVEV (reference sequence). Trimming removed 10 bases from V and 5 bases from J; junction bases left unmatched: 10. CDR3 length: 14 amino acids. CDR3 sequence reads: CATNQRGVTGELFF. In DNA form, the CDR3 reads TGTGCCACCAATCAGCGGGGAGTAACCGGGGAGCTGTTTTTT.

The CDR3 is CASSSLGLAGGQSNEQFF. The CDR3 DNA reads TGTGCCAGCAGCTCCCTGGGACTAGCGGGGGGGCAATCCAATGAGCAGTTCTTC. The rearrangement links TRBV7-2 to TRBJ2-1, with 16 bases lining up with TRBD2. CDR1 SGHTA and CDR2 FQGNSA come from the germline V gene. CDR3 length: 18 residues. With V trimmed by 4 bases and J by 6 bases, 9 bases remained unmatched.

The V and J genes are TRBV5-1 and TRBJ1-3, with 7 bases that match TRBD1. V gave up 5 bases and J gave up 0 bases; unmatched junction bases: 17. The germline V gene has CDR1 SGHRS and CDR2 YFSETQ. This CDR3 has 19 residues. The CDR3: CASSNRTGAPFSSGNTIYF. In DNA form, the CDR3 reads TGCGCCAGCAGTAACCGGACAGGTGCCCCCTTTAGCTCTGGAAACACCATATATTTT.

The genes are TRBV7-8 and TRBJ1-2; 9 bases match TRBD1. Germline V gene sequence: CDR1 SGHVS, CDR2 FQNEAQ. J was trimmed by 4 bases and V by 2 bases; bases with no gene match: 5. The CDR3 is 15 residues long. In DNA, the CDR3 is TGTGCCAGCAGCTTATCCGGGACAGGGAGCTATGGCTACACCTTC. Protein product: CASSLSGTGSYGYTF.